The 14 T cell receptor beta chains below all came from one sample that was sequenced in a study of T cells after yellow fever vaccination. TCRdb processed the 5' RACE reads anew with MiXCR; each CDR3 protein has one entry. The table records over 200,000 distinct CDR3 sequences, more than 6.5% of them present only once. The sample in question was CD4+ T cells sorted from PBMCs, obtained on the day of the yellow fever booster vaccination. The receptor set was obtained from a man younger than 45 who received the YFV17D yellow fever vaccine.

This clonotype came up many times. Written as DNA, the CDR3 is TGTGCCAGCTCACCACGCGAGACCGAGCAGTACTTC. Its protein is CASSPRETEQYF. This chain uses TRBV18 with TRBJ2-7; D is unresolved. CDR1 is KGHSH, CDR2 LQKENI, per germline. The CDR3 consists of 12 residues. Trimming took 1 base from V and 6 from J, leaving 7 bases between them.

This clonotype has ten or more counts. This rearrangement joins TRBV9 to TRBJ2-2; D unclear. The germline V gene has CDR1 SGDLS and CDR2 YYNGEE. Trimming removed 3 bases from V and 3 bases from J, with 9 bases in between. The CDR3 is made up of 14 amino acids. CDR3 DNA sequence: TGTGCCAGCAGCGGGGTTGGACACACCGGGGAGCTGTTTTTT. This encodes CASSGVGHTGELFF.

The V gene is TRBV12-3 or TRBV12-4, the J gene TRBJ2-4; TRBD1 matches 9 bases. This CDR3 has 17 residues. The V and J ends lost 6 bases and 0 bases, in that order; junction bases with no gene match: 9. CDR3 loop: CASSATGGQGAKNIQYF. In DNA, the CDR3 is TGTGCCAGCAGCGCTACAGGGGGCCAAGGAGCCAAAAACATTCAGTACTTC.

On this clonotype itself: Mismatch with germline at one junction end may stem from a read error. This chain joins TRBV4-3 and TRBJ2-2, with TRBD2 matching over 7 bases. This CDR3 has 18 residues. From germline, CDR1 is LGHNA and CDR2 YSLEER. The CDR3 loop is CAISQQPSGTAATGELFF. The CDR3 coding sequence is TGCGCCATCAGCCAACAGCCGAGCGGGACGGCCGCAACCGGGGAGCTGTTTTTT.

This clonotype turned up a few times. The V call is TRBV3-1, the J call TRBJ2-2; D is ambiguous. The CDR3 has 13 amino acids. CDR1 and CDR2 (germline): LGHDT, YNNKEL (reference sequence). Deletions cut 4 bases from V and 6 bases from J, with 9 bases between. The CDR3 is CASSPKTSGELFF. CDR3 in DNA: TGTGCCAGCAGCCCAAAGACGTCCGGGGAGCTGTTTTTT.

The rearrangement joins TRBV25-1 to TRBJ2-7; the match to TRBD2 covers 14 bases. Unmatched junction bases numbered 7, after V lost 4 bases and J lost 8 bases. The CDR3 contains 15 residues. The germline V gene encodes CDR1 MGHDK and CDR2 SYGVNS. The CDR3 sequence is CASSVTSGRARKQYF. The CDR3 DNA reads as TGTGCCAGCAGTGTGACTAGCGGGAGGGCCCGAAAGCAGTACTTC.

The chain joins TRBV7-2 to TRBJ2-5, with D uncertain. With 5 bases removed from V and 5 bases from J, the gap between germline ends came to 12 bases. The germline V gene has CDR1 SGHTA and CDR2 FQGNSA. The CDR3 totals 13 residues. The CDR3 sequence is CASSARQRETQYF. The CDR3 nucleotides read TGTGCCAGCAGCGCCCGCCAAAGGGAGACCCAGTACTTC.

CDR3 bases: TGCAGTTTCCGGGACAACCACCAAGAGACCCAGTACTTC. Encoded protein: CSFRDNHQETQYF. The gene calls are TRBV20-1 and TRBJ2-5; TRBD1 might be the D (6 bases). There are 13 residues in the CDR3. V was trimmed by 8 bases and J by 0 bases, leaving 13 bases between them. CDR1 and CDR2 (germline): DFQATT, SNEGSKA (reference sequence).

There are a few counts of this clonotype. The V and J genes are TRBV19 and TRBJ2-1; 13 nucleotides agree with TRBD2. The germline V gene has CDR1 LNHDA and CDR2 SQIVND (reference sequence). The CDR3 covers 17 residues. Trimming cost V 4 bases and J 3 bases; bases outside gene matches: 6. CDR3 region: CASSTGTSGMGYNEQFF. The CDR3 region has the DNA TGTGCCAGTAGTACTGGGACTAGCGGGATGGGCTACAATGAGCAGTTCTTC.

This clonotype came up many times. The V and J genes are TRBV6-5 and TRBJ2-7, with no clear D. V shed 2 bases and J shed 2 bases, with 10 bases lying between them. The CDR3 consists of 14 residues. Germline V CDR1 and CDR2: MNHEY, SVGAGI. CDR3 sequence: CASSYPAAPYEQYF. The CDR3 region has the DNA TGTGCCAGCAGTTACCCCGCGGCACCCTACGAGCAGTACTTC.

This clonotype has a count of ten or more. The gene calls are TRBV5-5 and TRBJ2-1, with 8 bases matching TRBD2. J gave up 7 bases and V 4 bases, and 10 bases lay outside the gene matches. The CDR3 spans 15 residues. CDR1 and CDR2 from the germline V gene are SGHKS and YYEKEE (reference sequence). The CDR3 spells CASSQLADLGNEQFF. The CDR3 DNA is TGTGCCAGCAGCCAACTAGCGGACCTGGGGAATGAGCAGTTCTTC.

This clonotype showed up many times. The chain carries TRBV7-2 and TRBJ2-7; 7 bases fit TRBD2. This CDR3 has 13 residues. Germline assignment: CDR1 SGHTA and CDR2 FQGNSA. V was clipped by 5 bases and J by 3 bases; unmatched bases: 4. CDR3 bases: TGTGCCAGCAGCCTACAGCGGGACTACGAGCAGTACTTC. It specifies CASSLQRDYEQYF.

The chain joins TRBV28 to TRBJ2-5; D gene unclear. This CDR3 spans 14 amino acids. Germline V gene sequence: CDR1 MDHEN, CDR2 SYDVKM. V lost 6 bases to trimming and J lost 5 bases, with 16 bases between them. The CDR3 region is CASSRTGRRETQYF. In DNA form, the CDR3 reads TGTGCCAGCAGCCGGACCGGCCGTAGGGAGACCCAGTACTTC.

This clonotype appeared many times. The chain joins TRBV5-1 to TRBJ2-7; D is unresolved. There are 14 residues in the CDR3. In germline, CDR1 is SGHRS, CDR2 YFSETQ. The V gene lost 2 bases and the J gene lost 2 bases, with 11 bases spanning the gap. In nucleotides, the CDR3 is TGCGCCAGCAGCTTCGACTCCGTTGCCTACGAGCAGTACTTC. Protein: CASSFDSVAYEQYF.